This paragraph reports one T cell receptor (beta chain). Antigen: not known. Here immunoSEQ multiplex PCR was the method, and the copy in TCRdb shows in-frame clones only, minus some. The repertoire consists of about 29,000 clones, with about 74% occurring once and the leading ten covering around 6.5%. The time point was: recipient sample about 28 days before transplant, after cytoreduction. CDR1 and CDR2 (germline): SEHNR, FQNEAQ (reference sequence). This CDR3 is 13 amino acids long. The V end was cut by 5 bases, the J end by 1 base, with 8 bases between. These data belong to a study of T cell clonotyping in hematopoietic cell transplantation. Study summary: Cytoreduction preceded collection of pretransplant recipient samples. Findings and limits, study-wide: Few recipient clonotypes overlapped donors; over 97% were de novo at given depth.

J is TRBJ1-1 and V is TRBV7-9, with unresolved D. The source of this sequence is a woman in her thirties with chronic myeloid leukemia. Some clones in this sample may be carry-over from other donors' samples. Sample: peripheral blood mononuclear cells, taken before stem cell transplant. CDR3: CASSPTRNTEAFF. The CDR3 nucleotides read TGTGCCAGCAGCCCCACACGGAACACTGAAGCTTTCTTT.